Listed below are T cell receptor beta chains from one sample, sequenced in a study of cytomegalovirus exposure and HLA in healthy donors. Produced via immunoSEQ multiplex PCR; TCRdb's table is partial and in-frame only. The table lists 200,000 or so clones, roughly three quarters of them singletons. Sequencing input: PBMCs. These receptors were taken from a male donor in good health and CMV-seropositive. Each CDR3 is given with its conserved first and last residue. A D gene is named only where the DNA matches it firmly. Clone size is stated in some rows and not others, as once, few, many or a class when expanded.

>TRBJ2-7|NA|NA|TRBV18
CASSLPPQSHEQYF
TGTGCCAGCTCCTTACCCCCACAGTCCCACGAGCAGTACTTC
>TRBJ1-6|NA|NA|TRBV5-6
CASSLPGGESPLHF
TGTGCCAGCAGCTTACCCGGGGGTGAATCACCCCTCCACTTT
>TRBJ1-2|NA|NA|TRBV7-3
CASSLNGIGHYGYTF
TGTGCCAGCAGCTTAAACGGGATAGGGCACTATGGCTACACCTTC
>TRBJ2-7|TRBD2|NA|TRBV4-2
CASSASSGPYEQYF
TGTGCCAGCAGCGCCTCTAGCGGGCCCTACGAGCAGTACTTC
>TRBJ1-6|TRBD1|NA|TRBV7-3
CASSPAGAGTGNSPLHF
TGTGCCAGCAGCCCCGCTGGGGCCGGGACAGGGAATTCACCCCTCCACTTT
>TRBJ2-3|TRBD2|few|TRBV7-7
CASSSVAGADDTQYF
TGTGCCAGCAGCTCTGTAGCGGGGGCCGACGATACGCAGTATTTT
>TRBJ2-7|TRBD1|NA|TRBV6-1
CASTGWDRAYEQYF
TGTGCCAGCACCGGCTGGGACAGAGCCTACGAGCAGTACTTC
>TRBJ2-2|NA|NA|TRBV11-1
CASSYRQRNTGELFF
TGTGCCAGCAGTTACCGACAGCGTAACACCGGGGAGCTGTTTTTT
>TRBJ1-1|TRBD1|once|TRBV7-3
CASSLIALAGQGLNTEAFF
TGTGCCAGCAGCTTAATTGCTTTGGCGGGACAGGGGCTGAACACTGAAGCTTTCTTT
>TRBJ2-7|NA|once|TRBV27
CASSFGKRYEQYF
TGTGCCAGCAGTTTCGGCAAGCGTTACGAGCAGTACTTC
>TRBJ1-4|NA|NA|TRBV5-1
CASRSASENEKLFF
TGCGCCAGCAGATCGGCCAGCGAAAATGAAAAACTGTTTTTT
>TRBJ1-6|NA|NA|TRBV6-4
CATRDFSADSPLHF
TGTGCCACCCGGGACTTTTCTGCCGATTCACCCCTCCACTTT